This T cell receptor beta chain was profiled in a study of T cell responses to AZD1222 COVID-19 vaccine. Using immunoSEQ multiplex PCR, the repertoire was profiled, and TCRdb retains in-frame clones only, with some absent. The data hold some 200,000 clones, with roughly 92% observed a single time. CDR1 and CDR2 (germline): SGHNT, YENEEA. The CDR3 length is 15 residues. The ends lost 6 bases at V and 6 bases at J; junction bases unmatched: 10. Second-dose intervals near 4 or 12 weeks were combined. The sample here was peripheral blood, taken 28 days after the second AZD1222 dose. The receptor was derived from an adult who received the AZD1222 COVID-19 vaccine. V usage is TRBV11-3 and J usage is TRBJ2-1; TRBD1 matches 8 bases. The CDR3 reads CASSPRQGRFNEQFF. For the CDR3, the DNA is TGTGCCAGCAGTCCTAGACAGGGGCGGTTCAATGAGCAGTTCTTC.